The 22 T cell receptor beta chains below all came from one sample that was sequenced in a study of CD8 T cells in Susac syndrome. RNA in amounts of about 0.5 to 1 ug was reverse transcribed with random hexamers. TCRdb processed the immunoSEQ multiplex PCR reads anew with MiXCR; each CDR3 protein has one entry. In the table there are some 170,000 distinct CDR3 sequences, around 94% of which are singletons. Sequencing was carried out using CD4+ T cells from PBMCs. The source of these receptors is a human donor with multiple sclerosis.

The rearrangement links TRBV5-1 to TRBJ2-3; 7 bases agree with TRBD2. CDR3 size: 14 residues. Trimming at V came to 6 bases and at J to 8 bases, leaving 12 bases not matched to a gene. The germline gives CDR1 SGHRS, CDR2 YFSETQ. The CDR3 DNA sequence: TGCGCCAGCACCCTGACAGCCACGGGGGGTACGCAGTATTTT. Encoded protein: CASTLTATGGTQYF. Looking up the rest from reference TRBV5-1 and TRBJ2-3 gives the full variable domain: KAGVTQTPRYLIKTRGQQVTLSCSPISGHRSVSWYQQTPGQGLQFLFEYFSETQRNKGNFPGRFSGRQFSNSRSEMNVSTLELGDSALYLCASTLTATGGTQYFGPGTRLTVL.

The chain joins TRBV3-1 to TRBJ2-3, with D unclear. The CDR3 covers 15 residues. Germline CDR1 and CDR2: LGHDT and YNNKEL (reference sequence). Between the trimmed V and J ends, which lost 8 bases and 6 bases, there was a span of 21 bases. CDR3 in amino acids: CASRLGVHVLDTQYF. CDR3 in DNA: TGTGCCAGCCGACTCGGAGTCCATGTATTGGATACGCAGTATTTT.

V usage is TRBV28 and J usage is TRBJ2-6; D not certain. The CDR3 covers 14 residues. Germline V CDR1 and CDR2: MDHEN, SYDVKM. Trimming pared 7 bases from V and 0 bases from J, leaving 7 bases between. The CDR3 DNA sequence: TGTGCCAGCACGTCACCCTCTGGGGCCAACGTCCTGACTTTC. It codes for CASTSPSGANVLTF.

Written as DNA, the CDR3 is TGTGCCAGCAAGGGGGGCGGGAGGGCCTCCTACAATGAGCAGTTCTTC. Translated, it gives CASKGGGRASYNEQFF. The J gene is TRBJ2-1, the V gene TRBV9; 9 bases map to TRBD2. The trim removed 6 bases at V and 0 bases at J, leaving 7 bases unmatched. The V gene's germline CDR1 is SGDLS and CDR2 YYNGEE. The CDR3 is made up of 16 amino acids.

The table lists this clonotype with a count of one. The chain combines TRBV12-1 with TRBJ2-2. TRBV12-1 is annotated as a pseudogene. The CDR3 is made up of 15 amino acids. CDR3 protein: CASSFANPNTGELFF. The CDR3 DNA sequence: TGTGCCAGCAGCTTTGCGAACCCGAACACCGGGGAGCTGTTTTTT.

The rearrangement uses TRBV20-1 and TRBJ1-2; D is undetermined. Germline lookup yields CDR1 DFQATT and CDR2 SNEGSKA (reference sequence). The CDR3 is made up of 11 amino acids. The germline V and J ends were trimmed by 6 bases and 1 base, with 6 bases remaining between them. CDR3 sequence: CSAHHNYGYTF. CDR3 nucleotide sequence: TGCAGTGCCCACCATAACTATGGCTACACCTTC.

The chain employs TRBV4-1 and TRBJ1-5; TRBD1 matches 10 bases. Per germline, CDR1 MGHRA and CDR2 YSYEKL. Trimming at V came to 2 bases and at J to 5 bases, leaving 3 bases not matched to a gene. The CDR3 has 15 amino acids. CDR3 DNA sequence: TGCGCCAGCAGCCAACCGGGACAGGGGTATCAGCCCCAGCATTTT. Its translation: CASSQPGQGYQPQHF.

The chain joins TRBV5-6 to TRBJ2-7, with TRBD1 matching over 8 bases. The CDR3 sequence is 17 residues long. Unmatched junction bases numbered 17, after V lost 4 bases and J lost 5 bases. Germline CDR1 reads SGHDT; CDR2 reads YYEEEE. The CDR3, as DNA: TGTGCCAGCAGCCTAGAAGGGACCGACAGGGGAGTCCACGAGCAGTACTTC. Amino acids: CASSLEGTDRGVHEQYF.

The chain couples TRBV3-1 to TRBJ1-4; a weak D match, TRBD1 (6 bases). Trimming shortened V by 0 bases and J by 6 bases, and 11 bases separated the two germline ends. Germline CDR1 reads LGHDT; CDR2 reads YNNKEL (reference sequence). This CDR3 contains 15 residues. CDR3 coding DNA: TGTGCCAGCAGCCAAGAAACAGGGTGGGATGAAAAACTGTTTTTT. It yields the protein CASSQETGWDEKLFF.

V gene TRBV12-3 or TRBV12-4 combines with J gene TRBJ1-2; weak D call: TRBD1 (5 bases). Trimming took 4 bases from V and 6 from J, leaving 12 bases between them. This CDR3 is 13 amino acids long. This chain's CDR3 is CASSSQDWHGYTF. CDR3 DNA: TGTGCCAGCAGTTCACAGGACTGGCATGGCTACACCTTC.

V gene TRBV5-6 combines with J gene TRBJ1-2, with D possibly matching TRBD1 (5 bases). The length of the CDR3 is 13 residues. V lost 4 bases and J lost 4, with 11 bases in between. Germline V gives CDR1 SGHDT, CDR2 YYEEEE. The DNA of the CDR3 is TGTGCCAGCAGCCCGACAGTGGTCTATGGCTACACCTTC. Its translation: CASSPTVVYGYTF.

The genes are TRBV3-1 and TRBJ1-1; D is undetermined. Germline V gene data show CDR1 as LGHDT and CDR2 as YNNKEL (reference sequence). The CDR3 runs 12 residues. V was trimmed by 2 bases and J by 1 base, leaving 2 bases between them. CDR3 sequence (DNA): TGTGCCAGCAGCCAATCGAACACTGAAGCTTTCTTT. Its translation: CASSQSNTEAFF. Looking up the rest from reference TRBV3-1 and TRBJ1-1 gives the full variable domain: DTAVSQTPKYLVTQMGNDKSIKCEQNLGHDTMYWYKQDSKKFLKIMFSYNNKELIINETVPNRFSPKSPDKAHLNLHINSLELGDSAVYFCASSQSNTEAFFGQGTRLTVV.

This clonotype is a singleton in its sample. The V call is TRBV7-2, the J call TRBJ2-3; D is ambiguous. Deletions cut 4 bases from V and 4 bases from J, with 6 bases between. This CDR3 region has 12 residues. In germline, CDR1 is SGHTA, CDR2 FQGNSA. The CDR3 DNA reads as TGTGCCAGCAGCTACCCTCCAGATACGCAGTATTTT. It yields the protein CASSYPPDTQYF.

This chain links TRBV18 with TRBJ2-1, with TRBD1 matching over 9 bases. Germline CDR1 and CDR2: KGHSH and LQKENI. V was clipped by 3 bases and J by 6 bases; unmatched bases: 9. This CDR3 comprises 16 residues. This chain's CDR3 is CASSPPQGAVVNEQFF. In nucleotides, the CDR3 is TGTGCCAGCTCACCTCCACAGGGGGCCGTAGTCAATGAGCAGTTCTTC.

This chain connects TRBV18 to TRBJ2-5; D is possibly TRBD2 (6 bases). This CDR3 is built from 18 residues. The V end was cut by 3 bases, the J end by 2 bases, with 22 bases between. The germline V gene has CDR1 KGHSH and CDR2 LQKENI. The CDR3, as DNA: TGTGCCAGCTCACCTCTAGCAGGAGGGCCCTCCAGTCAAGAGACCCAGTACTTC. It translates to CASSPLAGGPSSQETQYF. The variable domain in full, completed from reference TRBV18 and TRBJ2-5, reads NAGVMQNPRHLVRRRGQEARLRCSPMKGHSHVYWYRQLPEEGLKFMVYLQKENIIDESGMPKERFSAEFPKEGPSILRIQQVVRGDSAAYFCASSPLAGGPSSQETQYFGPGTRLLVL.

This chain's CDR3 is CASSSTSGRGNTGELFF. DNA of the CDR3: TGTGCCAGCAGTTCGACTAGCGGGAGGGGGAACACCGGGGAGCTGTTTTTT. This chain connects TRBV6-5 to TRBJ2-2; 14 bases are a match to TRBD2. This CDR3 contains 17 residues. Germline values: CDR1 MNHEY, CDR2 SVGAGI. V was pared by 4 bases and J by 1 base, with 2 bases of the junction left unmatched.

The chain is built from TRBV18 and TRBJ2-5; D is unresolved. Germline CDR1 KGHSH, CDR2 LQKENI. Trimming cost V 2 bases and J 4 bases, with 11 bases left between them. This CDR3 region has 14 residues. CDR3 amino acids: CASSPRASAETQYF. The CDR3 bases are TGTGCCAGCTCACCAAGGGCTAGTGCAGAGACCCAGTACTTC.

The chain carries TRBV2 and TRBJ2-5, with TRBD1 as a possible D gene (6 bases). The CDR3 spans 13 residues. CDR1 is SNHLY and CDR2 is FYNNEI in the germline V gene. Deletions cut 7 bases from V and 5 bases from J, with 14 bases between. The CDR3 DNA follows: TGTGCCAGCAAAGTCAGGGGAGTTGAGACCCAGTACTTC. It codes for CASKVRGVETQYF. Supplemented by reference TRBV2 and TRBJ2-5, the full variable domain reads EPEVTQTPSHQVTQMGQEVILRCVPISNHLYFYWYRQILGQKVEFLVSFYNNEISEKSEIFDDQFSVERPDGSNFTLKIRSTKLEDSAMYFCASKVRGVETQYFGPGTRLLVL.

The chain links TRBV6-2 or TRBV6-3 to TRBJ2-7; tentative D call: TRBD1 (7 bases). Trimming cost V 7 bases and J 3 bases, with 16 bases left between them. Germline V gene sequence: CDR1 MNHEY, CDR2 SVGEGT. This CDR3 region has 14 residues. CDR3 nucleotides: TGTGCCAGCACCCGCCAGGGGGGCTTCTACGAGCAGTACTTC. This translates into CASTRQGGFYEQYF.

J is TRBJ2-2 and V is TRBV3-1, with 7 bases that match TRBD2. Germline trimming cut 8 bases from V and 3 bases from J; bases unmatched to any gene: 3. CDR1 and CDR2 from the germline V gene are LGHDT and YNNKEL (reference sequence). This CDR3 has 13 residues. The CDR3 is CASSREYTGELFF. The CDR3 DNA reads TGTGCCAGCTCGCGGGAGTACACCGGGGAGCTGTTTTTT.

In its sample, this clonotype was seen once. CDR3 coding DNA: TGTGCCAGCAGTCCCCGGGGTAGCGACCACAATGAGCAGTTCTTC. Its protein product is CASSPRGSDHNEQFF. J is TRBJ2-1 and V is TRBV9; TRBD2 might be the D (5 bases). Trimming took 5 bases from V and 5 from J, leaving 17 bases between them. This CDR3 contains 15 residues. Germline loops: CDR1 SGDLS, CDR2 YYNGEE.

In nucleotides, the CDR3 is TGTGCCAGCAGCTTCCACTCCACCGGGGAGCTGTTTTTT. It translates to CASSFHSTGELFF. The rearrangement links TRBV7-9 to TRBJ2-2; D not certain. Trimming shortened V by 3 bases and J by 4 bases, and 6 bases separated the two germline ends. CDR3 length: 13 amino acids. CDR1 is SEHNR and CDR2 is FQNEAQ in the germline V gene (reference sequence).